The 13 T cell receptor beta chains listed next were all sequenced from one sample in a study of T cells in Graves' hyperthyroidism and ophthalmopathy. Amplified TCR beta CDR3 regions derived from RNA transcripts. In the first-round RT-PCR of the TCR CDR3, the HTBI primer set was used. TCRdb called the multiplex PCR reads again in MiXCR, with one record for every CDR3 protein. The sample lists 490,000 or so distinct CDR3 sequences; 16% were seen once. What was sequenced was blood. These receptors were collected from a woman aged 25-40 years with Graves' ophthalmopathy.

This clonotype has a handful of counts. This chain joins TRBV28 and TRBJ2-3; TRBD2 agrees at 7 bases. CDR3 length equals 18 residues. Losses at the gene ends were 5 bases for V and 0 bases for J; bases not matched to a gene: 14. Germline V gene sequence: CDR1 MDHEN, CDR2 SYDVKM. The CDR3 protein is CASSPGLEGAGSTDTQYF. The CDR3 nucleotides are TGTGCCAGCAGTCCTGGACTAGAGGGAGCTGGGAGCACAGATACGCAGTATTTT.

The chain couples TRBV4-2 to TRBJ2-7, with 7 bases that match TRBD2. Unmatched junction bases numbered 8, after V lost 3 bases and J lost 3 bases. Germline assignment: CDR1 LGHNA and CDR2 YNFKEQ. The CDR3 has 15 amino acids. The chain's CDR3 is CASSQGGLGGYEQYF. CDR3 nucleotides: TGTGCCAGCAGCCAGGGAGGACTAGGTGGCTACGAGCAGTACTTC.

This clonotype was seen more than once but under ten times. The chain joins TRBV5-4 to TRBJ1-1; D ambiguous. V dropped 1 base and J dropped 1 base, with 11 bases sitting between them. Germline CDR1 and CDR2: SGHNT and YYREEE (reference sequence). There are 15 residues in the CDR3. Here the CDR3 DNA reads TGTGCCAGCAGCTTGTTCACCGCAACGAACACTGAAGCTTTCTTT. Its protein is CASSLFTATNTEAFF.

The chain employs TRBV18 and TRBJ2-5; D is possibly TRBD1 or TRBD2 (5 bases each). The V end was cut by 3 bases, the J end by 5 bases, with 16 bases between. Germline CDR1 is KGHSH and CDR2 is LQKENI. This CDR3 region has 15 residues. The CDR3 DNA reads TGTGCCAGCTCACCCGGGACCCCGAGGGTGGAGACCCAGTACTTC. Its translation is CASSPGTPRVETQYF.

The chain couples TRBV10-1 to TRBJ2-3, with a tentative D call TRBD1 (5 bases). Trimming shortened V by 3 bases and J by 4 bases, and 11 bases separated the two germline ends. This CDR3 region has 14 residues. Germline CDR1 is WNHNN and CDR2 is SYGVQD (reference sequence). CDR3 protein: CASSERQGSDTQYF. CDR3 in DNA: TGCGCCAGCAGTGAAAGGCAGGGATCAGATACGCAGTATTTT.

The chain has TRBV27 and TRBJ1-5; no definite D call. This CDR3 region has 14 residues. V was cut by 6 bases and J by 4 bases, with 13 bases left in between. Germline V CDR1 and CDR2: MNHEY, SMNVEV (reference sequence). As DNA, the CDR3 is TGTGCCAGCAGCCACAACGGGTTAAATCAGCCCCAGCATTTT. It translates to CASSHNGLNQPQHF.

This clonotype was picked up many times. V is TRBV5-1 and J is TRBJ2-1, with 13 bases that match TRBD2. J lost 9 bases, V lost 3 bases, and 6 bases had no gene match. This CDR3 region has 15 residues. Germline V gives CDR1 SGHRS, CDR2 YFSETQ. CDR3 region: CASSSARTSGSEQFF. For the CDR3, the DNA is TGCGCCAGCAGCTCGGCTCGGACTAGCGGGAGTGAGCAGTTCTTC.

This clonotype was seen ten or more times. The genes are TRBV2 and TRBJ1-5, with a weak D call TRBD1 (5 bases). CDR1 SNHLY and CDR2 FYNNEI come from the germline V gene. The CDR3 extends over 13 amino acids. Trimming took 1 base from V and 11 from J, leaving 12 bases between them. This CDR3 is CASSEGVSQAQHF. The CDR3 DNA follows: TGTGCCAGCAGTGAAGGGGTTTCACAGGCCCAGCATTTT.

This clonotype has ten or more counts. This chain connects TRBV5-1 to TRBJ1-1, with 7 bases that match TRBD1. V dropped 0 bases and J dropped 1; count of bases not matched to a gene: 3. This CDR3 comprises 15 residues. Germline values: CDR1 SGHRS, CDR2 YFSETQ. CDR3 loop: CASSLVQGGNTEAFF. CDR3 sequence (DNA): TGCGCCAGCAGCTTGGTGCAGGGGGGGAACACTGAAGCTTTCTTT.

This clonotype was seen many times. J is TRBJ2-7 and V is TRBV5-5; 7 bases fit TRBD2. Germline V gives CDR1 SGHKS, CDR2 YYEKEE (reference sequence). CDR3 length: 15 amino acids. Losses at the gene ends were 4 bases for V and 5 bases for J; bases not matched to a gene: 12. The CDR3 region has the DNA TGTGCCAGCAGCGGAACCGCGGGAGTACAAGACGAGCAGTACTTC. This encodes CASSGTAGVQDEQYF.

This clonotype was detected a few times. This chain connects TRBV29-1 to TRBJ2-7, with TRBD2 matching over 8 bases. Trimming cost V 4 bases and J 2 bases; bases outside gene matches: 10. In germline, CDR1 is SQVTM, CDR2 ANQGSEA. The length of the CDR3 is 15 residues. CDR3 region: CSVVELGGRTYEQYF. The CDR3 DNA sequence: TGCAGCGTTGTCGAGTTGGGCGGGAGGACCTACGAGCAGTACTTC.

As for this clonotype: One end of the junction is discordant with germline, which a read error may explain. The chain combines TRBV5-1 with TRBJ1-2; 9 nucleotides line up with TRBD1. From germline, CDR1 is SGHRS and CDR2 YFSETQ. CDR3 length equals 15 residues. As DNA, the CDR3 is TGTGCCAGCAGACTCCGGACAGGGGTAAACGATGGCTACACCTTC. Protein: CASRLRTGVNDGYTF.

The sample holds many counts of this clonotype. V and J are TRBV2 and TRBJ2-3, with D perhaps given as TRBD1 or TRBD2 (5 bases each). The V end was cut by 7 bases, the J end by 0 bases, with 14 bases between. The CDR3 is 15 residues long. Germline CDR1 reads SNHLY; CDR2 reads FYNNEI. The DNA of the CDR3 is TGTGCCAGCACGGAGGACCAGGGAAGCACAGATACGCAGTATTTT. Translation: CASTEDQGSTDTQYF.